This TCR beta chain was documented in a study of sequential checkpoint blockade in melanoma. The CDR3 is 16 amino acids. CDR1 is KGHSH and CDR2 is LQKENI in the germline V gene. The V end lost 1 base, the J end lost 5 bases, and 14 bases lay between the germline ends. Sample treatment: randomized to nivolumab then ipilimumab (arm A) or the reverse (arm B). The protocol was immunoSEQ multiplex PCR, while the TCRdb copy is restricted to in-frame clones and leaves out a portion. The data show around 19,000 clones, 65% to 75% seen once. The sample in question was tumor tissue (inferred from file names), obtained from a patient given nivolumab and ipilimumab in sequence. The chain recombines TRBV18 with TRBJ2-2; D may be TRBD1 or TRBD2 (6 bases each). The TCR originated in a human donor with melanoma. The chain's CDR3 is CASSPRGARDTGELFF. CDR3 DNA sequence: TGTGCCAGCTCACCACGGGGGGCGCGAGATACCGGGGAGCTGTTTTTT.